The 20 T cell receptor beta chains listed next were all sequenced from one sample in a study of Graves' ophthalmopathy and Graves' hyperthyroidism. RNA transcripts yielded amplified TCR beta CDR3 regions. HTBI-primed first-round RT-PCR preceded second-round multiplex PCR. TCRdb fed the multiplex PCR reads into MiXCR, producing one record per CDR3 protein. This sample carries a few hundred thousand distinct CDR3 sequences, about 18% of them seen once, and the ten largest clones take approximately 2.4%. Source material: peripheral blood. These receptor sequences come from an adult woman with stable Graves' hyperthyroidism.

A few counts support this clonotype. The chain couples TRBV20-1 to TRBJ2-5; D gene uncertain. Per germline, CDR1 DFQATT and CDR2 SNEGSKA (reference sequence). The CDR3 is made up of 12 amino acids. The ends were cut back, 0 bases at V and 5 bases at J, with 7 bases in the middle. CDR3 DNA: TGCAGTGCTAGAGAGCTAGTCGAGACCCAGTACTTC. It yields the protein CSARELVETQYF.

The chain couples TRBV25-1 to TRBJ2-7; no definite D call. V was cut by 1 base and J by 0 bases, with 13 bases left in between. The CDR3 has 16 amino acids. CDR1 and CDR2 from the germline V gene are MGHDK and SYGVNS. CDR3 in amino acids: CASSELGLEVSYEQYF. DNA for the CDR3: TGTGCCAGCAGTGAATTAGGGCTAGAGGTCTCCTACGAGCAGTACTTC.

This clonotype was seen ten or more times. The CDR3 DNA is TGTGCCAGCAGTACCCCGGGACAGAAACTCTACGAGCAGTACTTC. Protein: CASSTPGQKLYEQYF. The V and J genes are TRBV6-2 or TRBV6-3 and TRBJ2-7, with 7 nucleotides matching TRBD1. In germline, CDR1 is MNHEY, CDR2 SVGEGT. CDR3 length equals 15 residues. Trimming cost V 5 bases and J 3 bases; bases outside gene matches: 10.

The V and J genes are TRBV19 and TRBJ2-1, with D uncertain. CDR3 size: 14 residues. Looked up from germline, CDR1 is LNHDA and CDR2 is SQIVND (reference sequence). Deletions cut 5 bases from V and 3 bases from J, with 11 bases between. The CDR3 DNA sequence: TGTGCCAGTAGTCCCCCAGTTGGCTACAATGAGCAGTTCTTC. It is translated as CASSPPVGYNEQFF.

V gene TRBV28 combines with J gene TRBJ2-5, with D unresolved. The CDR3 runs to 13 residues. Between the trimmed V and J ends, which lost 6 bases and 0 bases, there was a span of 8 bases. In germline, CDR1 is MDHEN, CDR2 SYDVKM. In nucleotides, the CDR3 is TGTGCCAGCAGCCGACCTCACCAAGAGACCCAGTACTTC. Its protein is CASSRPHQETQYF.

At least ten counts were recorded for this clonotype. The chain couples TRBV6-1 to TRBJ1-2, with unresolved D. This CDR3 is 11 amino acids long. From germline, CDR1 is MNHNS and CDR2 SASEGT. Trimming stripped 3 bases from V and 11 bases from J, with 10 bases between. The CDR3 coding sequence is TGTGCCAGCAGTGACAGGATGCGGTACACCTTC. Its protein is CASSDRMRYTF.

This clonotype was observed many times. This chain joins TRBV20-1 and TRBJ1-1; D remains unclear. The CDR3 totals 15 residues. Looked up from germline, CDR1 is DFQATT and CDR2 is SNEGSKA (reference sequence). V was pared by 5 bases and J by 2 bases, with 18 bases between. CDR3 DNA: TGCAGTGCTTCCATCCCTGGACGTGCCAACACTGAAGCTTTCTTT. Translated, it gives CSASIPGRANTEAFF.

This clonotype occurred a few times. The chain uses TRBV4-3 and TRBJ2-7; no firm D call. The ends were cut back, 5 bases at V and 5 bases at J, with 10 bases in the middle. The CDR3 runs to 12 residues. From germline, CDR1 is LGHNA and CDR2 YSLEER. CDR3 nucleotides: TGCGCCAGCAGCGACGCGAGGCACGAGCAGTACTTC. Translated: CASSDARHEQYF.

V and J are TRBV20-1 and TRBJ2-7; D remains unclear. Germline V gene lookup returns CDR1 DFQATT and CDR2 SNEGSKA (reference sequence). The V end lost 0 bases, the J end lost 2 bases, and 11 bases lay between the germline ends. The CDR3 extends over 14 amino acids. The CDR3 bases are TGCAGTGCTAGAGATTGGAAAGGGACCTACGAGCAGTACTTC. Its translation is CSARDWKGTYEQYF.

This clonotype was observed once. The rearrangement uses TRBV6-1 and TRBJ1-5; D gene uncertain. The CDR3 sequence is 13 residues long. Deletions cut 6 bases from V and 1 base from J, with 7 bases between. CDR1 MNHNS and CDR2 SASEGT come from the germline V gene. The CDR3 spells CASREGSNQPQHF. CDR3 DNA: TGTGCCAGCAGGGAGGGAAGCAATCAGCCCCAGCATTTT.

This clonotype has just a few counts. The junction differs from germline at one of its ends, possibly a read error. The chain carries TRBV19 and TRBJ2-5; D possibly corresponds to TRBD1 (5 bases). From germline, CDR1 is LNHDA and CDR2 SQIVND (reference sequence). This CDR3 contains 13 residues. The CDR3 DNA reads as TGTGCCAGTAGTATTAACAGGCAAGGGACCCAGTACTTC. It translates to CASSINRQGTQYF.

This clonotype has ten or more counts. The gene calls are TRBV19 and TRBJ2-7; perhaps TRBD1 as D (5 bases). This CDR3 spans 14 amino acids. V was shortened by 7 bases and J by 2 bases, with 15 bases between the two germline ends. Germline CDR1 reads LNHDA; CDR2 reads SQIVND (reference sequence). CDR3 region: CASNYRLGPYEQYF. The CDR3 DNA is TGTGCCAGTAACTATCGGTTGGGGCCCTACGAGCAGTACTTC.

With respect to this clonotype: With a much larger clone just one base away, this may be a read error. The chain combines TRBV15 with TRBJ1-2; tentatively, D is TRBD1 (5 bases). The germline V gene encodes CDR1 LNHNV and CDR2 YYDKDF (reference sequence). This CDR3 spans 14 amino acids. In DNA, the CDR3 is TGTGTCACCAGCAGTGGGGGGACTCCCTATGGCTACACCTTC. The encoded protein is CVTSSGGTPYGYTF.

This clonotype was counted many times. V and J are TRBV6-1 and TRBJ1-5; no reliable D call. V was cut by 3 bases and J by 3 bases, with 12 bases left in between. This CDR3 comprises 15 residues. The germline V gene encodes CDR1 MNHNS and CDR2 SASEGT. The CDR3 spells CASSEIGRNNQPQHF. The CDR3 DNA reads as TGTGCCAGCAGTGAGATAGGAAGGAACAATCAGCCCCAGCATTTT.

This clonotype came up many times. The V call is TRBV5-1, the J call TRBJ1-2; TRBD1 agrees at 7 bases. CDR3 length: 14 amino acids. V was clipped by 0 bases and J by 8 bases; unmatched bases: 7. The germline CDR1 and CDR2 sequences are SGHRS and YFSETQ. The CDR3, as DNA: TGCGCCAGCAGCTTGGATCAAACAGGGGTCGGCTACACCTTC. It is translated as CASSLDQTGVGYTF.

This clonotype was seen many times. The V call is TRBV2, the J call TRBJ2-6, with D unresolved. The germline V gene encodes CDR1 SNHLY and CDR2 FYNNEI. The V and J ends lost 7 bases and 0 bases respectively, with 16 bases between them. This CDR3 has 17 residues. The CDR3 spells CASIGQIPSSGANVLTF. CDR3 nucleotides: TGTGCCAGCATCGGTCAGATTCCGAGCTCTGGGGCCAACGTCCTGACTTTC.

This clonotype was recorded many times. The rearrangement uses TRBV20-1 and TRBJ1-2; no clear D. Germline V gene data show CDR1 as DFQATT and CDR2 as SNEGSKA (reference sequence). CDR3 length: 14 residues. V was cut by 0 bases and J by 2 bases, with 10 bases left in between. The CDR3 reads CSARDPTGNYGYTF. The CDR3 nucleotides are TGCAGTGCTAGAGACCCGACTGGGAACTATGGCTACACCTTC.

On this clonotype itself: Without the conserved terminal phenylalanine or tryptophan, this CDR3 likely stems from a read error. The J gene is TRBJ1-1, the V gene TRBV4-1; 9 nucleotides align to TRBD1. CDR3 length equals 15 residues. With V trimmed by 2 bases and J by 3 bases, 4 bases remained unmatched. Germline assignment: CDR1 MGHRA and CDR2 YSYEKL. The CDR3 coding sequence is TGCGCCAGCAGCCAACGGACAGGGGTGGACACTGAAGCTTTCCTT. Translated, it gives CASSQRTGVDTEAFL.

The CDR3 bases are TGCGCCAGCAGCCGCCCGGGACACCTCTCTCGGCCGGGACTAGCTTGGGAGACCCAGTACTTC. It is translated as CASSRPGHLSRPGLAWETQYF. The V gene is TRBV4-1, the J gene TRBJ2-5, with TRBD2 identical over 9 bases. The CDR3 covers 21 residues. Germline V gene sequence: CDR1 MGHRA, CDR2 YSYEKL. The V gene end was trimmed by 4 bases and the J gene end by 5 bases; junction bases not matched to a gene: 26.

The chain carries TRBV20-1 and TRBJ2-7; perhaps TRBD1 as D (6 bases). CDR3 length: 13 residues. V was clipped by 4 bases and J by 3 bases, with 13 bases between them. CDR1 DFQATT and CDR2 SNEGSKA come from the germline V gene (reference sequence). The CDR3 DNA sequence: TGCAGTGCTAATCAGGGGTCTCACTACGAGCAGTACTTC. It translates to CSANQGSHYEQYF.